The 14 T cell receptor beta chains presented below share a single source sample, sequenced in a study of CD8+ T cells in alopecia areata. Reverse transcribed after extraction, RNA yielded cDNA as the sequencing template. Profiled with immunoSEQ multiplex PCR; TCRdb holds only in-frame clones, not every one. Of fewer than 100,000 clones in the sample, around 55% were seen once. Treatment reported: oral pan-JAK inhibitor, 5-10 mg twice daily. The sample here was CD8+ T cells sorted from blood, taken at week 4, from a patient treated with tofacitinib. Every receptor here comes from a human donor with alopecia areata.

The CDR3 DNA reads TGTGCCAGCAGTTCTGGGCCCGTGCCCTCCTACGAGCAGTACTTC. Its protein is CASSSGPVPSYEQYF. The V call is TRBV9, the J call TRBJ2-7, with D hard to call. The CDR3 covers 15 residues. The germline V and J ends were trimmed by 5 bases and 0 bases, with 15 bases remaining between them. The V gene's germline CDR1 is SGDLS and CDR2 YYNGEE.

This chain connects TRBV27 to TRBJ2-1, with 7 positions matching TRBD2. With 10 bases clipped from V and 3 bases from J, the junction kept 12 bases outside the gene matches. Germline-derived CDR1 and CDR2 are MNHEY and SMNVEV (reference sequence). This CDR3 spans 15 amino acids. CDR3 in amino acids: CATTLGGSLYNEQFF. The CDR3 region has the DNA TGTGCCACTACCCTCGGCGGGAGCCTCTACAATGAGCAGTTCTTC.

The rearrangement joins TRBV7-9 to TRBJ2-5, with D possibly matching TRBD1 (6 bases). The CDR3 has 16 amino acids. Germline V gene sequence: CDR1 SEHNR, CDR2 FQNEAQ (reference sequence). With 3 bases removed from V and 1 base from J, the gap between germline ends came to 15 bases. CDR3 loop: CASSLFTGNLQETQYF. The CDR3 DNA is TGTGCCAGCAGCTTGTTTACAGGGAACCTCCAAGAGACCCAGTACTTC.

This clone was observed a few times. J is TRBJ2-1 and V is TRBV29-1, with D tentatively TRBD2 (7 bases). V lost 3 bases and J lost 4, with 10 bases in between. The germline CDR1 and CDR2 sequences are SQVTM and ANQGSEA. The CDR3 runs 13 residues. The CDR3 sequence: CSVEAGAYNEQFF. The CDR3 DNA reads TGCAGCGTTGAGGCGGGGGCATACAATGAGCAGTTCTTC.

The rearrangement links TRBV25-1 to TRBJ2-3, with D maybe TRBD1 (6 bases). The V gene lost 0 bases and the J gene lost 4 bases, with 20 bases spanning the gap. The V gene's germline CDR1 is MGHDK and CDR2 SYGVNS. This CDR3 region has 18 residues. CDR3 sequence reads: CASSEYMGADRRADTQYF. The CDR3 DNA sequence: TGTGCCAGCAGTGAATATATGGGGGCTGATAGAAGGGCAGATACGCAGTATTTT. The whole variable domain, remainder taken from reference TRBV25-1 and TRBJ2-3, is EADIYQTPRYLVIGTGKKITLECSQTMGHDKMYWYQQDPGMELHLIHYSYGVNSTEKGDLSSESTVSRIRTEHFPLTLESARPSHTSQYLCASSEYMGADRRADTQYFGPGTRLTVL.

The chain is built from TRBV13 and TRBJ1-1, with D possibly being TRBD1 (6 bases). The CDR3 covers 13 residues. Germline CDR1 PRHDT, CDR2 FYEKMQ (reference sequence). Trimming shortened V by 7 bases and J by 4 bases, and 13 bases separated the two germline ends. CDR3 nucleotide sequence: TGTGCCAGCACTTGGGGGCGTATCACTGAAGCTTTCTTT. Protein product: CASTWGRITEAFF.

V is TRBV14 and J is TRBJ2-1; D is undetermined. The ends were cut back, 2 bases at V and 4 bases at J, with 9 bases in the middle. The V gene's germline CDR1 is SGHDN and CDR2 FVKESK. This CDR3 region has 14 residues. The CDR3: CASSQYTGYNEQFF. CDR3 nucleotide sequence: TGTGCCAGCAGCCAATATACGGGTTACAATGAGCAGTTCTTC.

This clone was seen a single time. The V gene is TRBV4-1, the J gene TRBJ1-1; 7 nucleotides agree with TRBD1. The trim removed 3 bases at V and 6 bases at J, leaving 7 bases unmatched. Germline-derived CDR1 and CDR2 are MGHRA and YSYEKL. The CDR3 is 14 amino acids. CDR3 sequence (DNA): TGCGCCAGCAGCCACCCGACAGGGATGGCTGAAGCTTTCTTT. Translation: CASSHPTGMAEAFF.

The CDR3 region has the DNA TGTGCCAGCAGTTACTCGGCAGGAGGGGGATACGAGCAGTACTTC. This codes for CASSYSAGGGYEQYF. The chain couples TRBV6-5 to TRBJ2-7; D may match TRBD1 or TRBD2 (6 bases each). Germline-derived CDR1 and CDR2 are MNHEY and SVGAGI. V was clipped by 0 bases and J by 4 bases, with 13 bases between them. There are 15 residues in the CDR3.

This clone was observed a few times. For the CDR3, the DNA is TGCAGCGTCCGGGGCAACTCGGGAGCCCAAACCTACGAGCAGTACTTC. Protein: CSVRGNSGAQTYEQYF. This chain connects TRBV29-1 to TRBJ2-7, with D perhaps matching TRBD2 (6 bases). The CDR3 is 16 residues long. V lost 6 bases and J lost 2, with 23 bases in between. Germline CDR1 and CDR2: SQVTM and ANQGSEA.

V gene TRBV2 combines with J gene TRBJ2-7; 9 nucleotides align to TRBD1. Germline V gene data show CDR1 as SNHLY and CDR2 as FYNNEI. The V segment lost 5 bases and the J segment 3 bases; nucleotides outside the gene matches: 5. CDR3 length: 14 residues. CDR3 nucleotides: TGTGCCAGCAGTCCGACAGGGGGAAGCTACGAGCAGTACTTC. Amino acid sequence: CASSPTGGSYEQYF.

The rearrangement joins TRBV4-1 to TRBJ1-6; a possible D gene is TRBD1 (5 bases). The CDR3 spans 16 residues. Per the germline V gene, CDR1 is MGHRA and CDR2 is YSYEKL. Trimming took 3 bases from V and 8 from J, leaving 17 bases between them. CDR3 in amino acids: CASSQLRARKDSPLHF. CDR3 DNA: TGCGCCAGCAGCCAGCTCAGGGCGAGGAAAGATTCACCCCTCCACTTT.

The chain couples TRBV30 to TRBJ2-5, with D maybe TRBD2 (5 bases). V lost 5 bases and J 5 bases, leaving 12 bases between the germline ends. The germline CDR1 and CDR2 sequences are GTSNPN and SVGIG (reference sequence). The CDR3 covers 12 residues. CDR3 in DNA: TGTGCCTGGGGGAGTATTACGGAGACCCAGTACTTC. Amino acid sequence: CAWGSITETQYF. Full variable domain (remainder filled in from reference TRBV30 and TRBJ2-5): SQTIHQWPATLVQPVGSPLSLECTVEGTSNPNLYWYRQAAGRGLQLLFYSVGIGQISSEVPQNLSASRPQDRQFILSSKKLLLSDSGFYLCAWGSITETQYFGPGTRLLVL.

This sequence joins TRBV28 and TRBJ2-2; no clear D gene. The ends were cut back, 8 bases at V and 2 bases at J, with 12 bases in the middle. Per germline, CDR1 MDHEN and CDR2 SYDVKM. This CDR3 has 14 amino acids. The CDR3 loop is CASARHDNTGELFF. CDR3 DNA: TGTGCCAGCGCGAGGCACGATAACACCGGGGAGCTGTTTTTT.